This T cell receptor (beta chain) was recovered during a study of T cell repertoires in cytomegalovirus infection. In the study overall: Indications of both CMV infection and matching HLA type were provided by public TCR beta signatures. Study-wide results and limits: The study identified carriers of CMV plus the relevant HLA from cumulative public TCR beta family frequency. In two of eight donors, the top clonotype was HLA-C-restricted CMV-specific.

TCRdb ran MiXCR on the reads and lists one entry per CDR3 protein. The repertoire has roughly 230,000 distinct CDR3 sequences, about 18% of them found once; the top ten carry around 43%. The germline V gene has CDR1 MDHEN and CDR2 SYDVKM. V was clipped by 3 bases and J by 4 bases, with 12 bases between them. The CDR3 runs 14 residues. This clonotype has a count of ten or more. Its target is unknown. The sequencing sample was made of CD8+ T cells from PBMCs. This chain joins TRBV28 and TRBJ1-1; a weak D match, TRBD1 (5 bases). This clonotype was sampled from a human donor in good health (CMV status not recorded). Some clones in this sample may be carry-over from other donors' samples. CDR3 loop: CASSFPAGGTEAFF. Here the CDR3 DNA reads TGTGCCAGCAGTTTTCCGGCGGGGGGCACTGAAGCTTTCTTT. The full variable domain, in which reference TRBV28 and TRBJ1-1 provide the parts outside the CDR3, is DVKVTQSSRYLVKRTGEKVFLECVQDMDHENMFWYRQDPGLGLRLIYFSYDVKMKEKGDIPEGYSVSREKKERFSLILESASTNQTSMYLCASSFPAGGTEAFFGQGTRLTVV.